The 3 T cell receptor beta chains given below trace back to one sample, sequenced in a study of a mutant IDH1 vaccine in newly diagnosed glioma. TCRdb keeps only in-frame clones here, not all; method: immunoSEQ multiplex PCR. The sample consists of about 53,000 clones, about 81% of them appearing once. These receptors have no identified antigens. The sample's time point: week 23, last vaccination. What each vaccine dose contained was 300 ug of mutant IDH1 20-mer peptide, accompanied by topical imiquimod. The material was PBMCs, obtained from a glioma patient whose treatment included an IDH1 peptide vaccine. These receptors were taken from a woman aged 40-49 years with glioma. Some clones in this sample may be carry-over from other donors' samples.

This clone was found once. The chain links TRBV30 to TRBJ2-7, with a weak D call TRBD1 (6 bases). This CDR3 contains 15 residues. Trimming cost V 4 bases and J 1 base, with 17 bases left between them. Germline V gene lookup returns CDR1 GTSNPN and CDR2 SVGIG (reference sequence). The CDR3 nucleotides are TGTGCCTGGACCCTTCGGACAGCCGCTTCCTACGAGCAGTACTTC. Translation: CAWTLRTAASYEQYF.

This chain joins TRBV5-6 and TRBJ1-2, with D perhaps TRBD1 (5 bases). The length of the CDR3 is 12 residues. V lost 4 bases and J lost 12, with 16 bases in between. Per the germline V gene, CDR1 is SGHDT and CDR2 is YYEEEE. CDR3 amino acids: CASSPYGGIHTF. The CDR3 nucleotides are TGTGCCAGCAGCCCCTATGGGGGGATCCACACCTTC.

This clone was counted a single time. In DNA, the CDR3 is TGTGCCACCAGCGGGGACCAGGATCAGCCCCAGCATTTT. This translates into CATSGDQDQPQHF. The chain uses TRBV15 and TRBJ1-5; D perhaps matches TRBD1 (5 bases). CDR1 is LNHNV and CDR2 is YYDKDF in the germline V gene (reference sequence). The CDR3 is 13 amino acids. The V end was cut by 5 bases, the J end by 5 bases, with 10 bases between.